This TCR beta chain comes out of a study of T-cell reconstitution after alpha-beta-depleted transplantation in children (dated by TCRdb to about 2016). Looking at the study overall: T-cell immune reconstitution after TCRalphabeta/CD19-depleted allogeneic hematopoietic cell transplantation in children was quantitatively tracked in the study by means of TCR repertoire profiling.

Libraries were built with PCR. The sequencing machine was an Illumina HiSeq 2500. TCR libraries were prepared with molecular barcoding, using unique molecular identifiers to normalize TCRbeta repertoire quantification. TCRdb reanalyzed the raw reads on its own, using fastp at Q25 for trimming and MiXCR for clone calling, and kept in-frame beta chains. Every distinct CDR3 protein forms one entry, paired with its most common genes and DNA. This sample is represented by 490,000 or so distinct CDR3 sequences; around 13% of them were singletons. The ten largest make up about 6% of the sample. CDR1 and CDR2, looked up from the germline V gene, are SGHTA and FQGNSA. V is pared back by 3 bases and J by 2 bases, with 11 bases lying between the germline termini. From the cysteine up to the phenylalanine, the CDR3 has a length of 15 residues. Here the CDR3 DNA is all that survives: 45 bases in frame from base 1.

A word on this clonotype: The specificity of this receptor is unknown. Base qualities are not provided; no much larger clone lies one nucleotide away.

This TCR came from a human donor who donated a stem cell graft to a child with combined immunodeficiency. The chain couples TRBV7-2 to TRBJ2-1; a weak D assignment points to TRBD2 (6 bases agree). The sequenced sample was PBMCs from the stem cell graft donor, obtained from the stem cell graft. The DNA is TGTGCCAGCAGCTTTGGGAGGACTGCCTACAATGAGCAGTTCTTC. This is translated as CASSFGRTAYNEQFF.